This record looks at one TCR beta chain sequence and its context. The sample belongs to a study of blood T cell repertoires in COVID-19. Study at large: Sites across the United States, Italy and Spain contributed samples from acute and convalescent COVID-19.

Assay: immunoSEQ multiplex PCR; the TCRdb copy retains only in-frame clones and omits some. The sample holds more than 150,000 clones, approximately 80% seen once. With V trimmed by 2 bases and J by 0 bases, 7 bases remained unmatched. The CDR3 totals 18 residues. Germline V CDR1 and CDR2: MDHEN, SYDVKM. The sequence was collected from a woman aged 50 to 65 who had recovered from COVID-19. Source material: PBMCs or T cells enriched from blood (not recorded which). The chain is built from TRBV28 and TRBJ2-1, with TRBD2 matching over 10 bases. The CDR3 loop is CASSLGLAVLSSYNEQFF. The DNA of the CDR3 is TGTGCCAGCAGTTTAGGACTAGCGGTCCTAAGCTCCTACAATGAGCAGTTCTTC. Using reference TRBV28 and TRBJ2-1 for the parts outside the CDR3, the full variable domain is DVKVTQSSRYLVKRTGEKVFLECVQDMDHENMFWYRQDPGLGLRLIYFSYDVKMKEKGDIPEGYSVSREKKERFSLILESASTNQTSMYLCASSLGLAVLSSYNEQFFGPGTRLTVL.